This T cell receptor beta chain is drawn from a study of cytomegalovirus exposure and HLA in healthy donors (dated by TCRdb to about 2017). Study-wide context: According to an earlier analysis of several hundred of the donors, 200 million or so T cells yielded 95 million to 140 million unique TCR beta sequences and 276 Gb of sequence data. Genome-wide SNP genotypes for about 65% of the 666 donors were used in a later genetic analysis, which treated that subset as a discovery cohort. The number of typed donors differed by locus: about 620-640 for A, B, C, DRB1 and DQB1; some 500 for DQA1; over 600 for DPA1; and around 470 for DPB1. To predict cytomegalovirus infection status, the study brought together high-throughput TCR immunosequencing, statistical association of individual TCRs with disease status, and machine learning. An earlier analysis of 587 of the donors used high-throughput TCR beta sequencing to judge whether each TCR beta V gene segment behaved as functional or pseudogenic. Alongside the repertoire data, information on donor age, sex, ethnicity and CMV serostatus was compiled. In the later analysis, no new phenotypic data were used to find candidate immune exposures; instead, reliance was placed on TCR beta sequences and their occurrence across donors. Among the roughly 380 genotyped donors, around 81% belonged to the genetic ancestry cluster associated with self-reported Caucasian donors. The study was designed to test whether signatures of past pathogen exposure could be identified by cataloging public T cell receptors. Roughly 290 gigabases of sequencing data and 70 million to 100 million unique TCR sequences made up an early release that covered several hundred HLA-typed donors. All discovery cohort repertoires had been generated using a single sequencing platform. Besides the first cohort of around 670 subjects, a separate validation cohort made up of roughly 120 different subjects was used. The study profiled the T cell repertoires of under 700 subjects by immunosequencing and related them to cytomegalovirus serostatus. A later analysis re-analyzed previously published TCR beta repertoires from about 600 donors and added high-resolution HLA genotyping to study TCR occurrence patterns. HLA typing included class I and class II loci at four-digit resolution. Because of strong linkage in the cohort, four or five DR-DQ haplotypes were treated as single units for association and clustering. Across some 400 genotyped donors of the cohort, an average of approximately 240,000 unique TCR beta nucleotide sequences per donor were sequenced, and 15% to 20% of those sequences were non-productive.

Comment on this clone: This clone's antigen is unknown. Base qualities are not provided; no much larger clone lies one nucleotide away.

The cohort consisted of hundreds of healthy bone marrow donors. At the time of sampling, all cohort members were nominally healthy, though unrecorded immune exposures were likely present. The donor tested CMV seropositive and was one of the 289 seropositive cohort members. A peripheral blood sample was provided by each donor, and peripheral blood mononuclear cells were used for TCR beta sequencing. Genomic DNA was extracted from the blood cell samples with the Qiagen DNeasy Blood Extraction Kit. The receptor library was made with the immunoSEQ multiplex PCR assay. The multiplex PCR relied on a mix of 60 forward primers for TCR Vbeta segments and 13 reverse primers for TCR Jbeta segments. The CDR3 region of rearranged TCR beta genes was amplified from genomic DNA with a multiplex PCR assay. The Illumina HiSeq System was used to sequence the amplified TCR beta libraries as 87-base-pair reads. Per the original workflow: A later analysis tallied roughly 80 million unique TCR beta chains across the 700 or so repertoires, and approximately 9.9 million of those chains were shared by two or more donors. Raw reads were error-corrected and collapsed into unique sequences with a nearest-neighbor algorithm that merged closely related sequences to remove PCR and sequencing errors. Alignment of CDR3 sequences to IMGT reference sequences was used to assign V, D and J gene segments. For a sequence to be retained, at least a six-nucleotide match to both a V gene segment and a J gene segment was required. Rearrangements were called productive when the CDR3 lacked stop codons and stayed in frame with V and J; all others were non-productive. Following IMGT convention, CDR3 was defined as the stretch from the second conserved V-encoded cysteine up to the conserved J-encoded phenylalanine. The earlier analysis of a few hundred of the donors excluded sequences that lacked an unambiguous match to a single V gene segment. An earlier analysis of a few hundred of the donors called V segments functional above 56.7% productive rearrangements and segregating when the between-donor standard deviation exceeded 5%. To diagnose cytomegalovirus status from the catalog of TCR beta chain sequences, a statistical classification framework was built. A later analysis assigned V and J genes by comparing TCR nucleotide sequences with IMGT/GENE-DB human TR gene sequences. In a later analysis, CDR3 sequences and most-parsimonious VDJ recombination scenarios were assigned using the TCRdist pipeline. In a later analysis, every TCR beta chain was defined by the combination of its CDR3 amino acid sequence and its V-gene family, and reads without a unique V-gene family were dropped. As a way to deal with suspected cross-contamination and a sequencing artifact, a later analysis dropped hundreds of nucleotide sequences that were highly shared and had low generation probability. A later analysis calculated a clonal expansion index for each public chain from normalized within-repertoire ranks of inferred template counts. Generation probabilities in a later analysis came from a VDJ recombination model fitted to out-of-frame rearrangements, and those results were checked against IGoR. A later analysis scored TCR-TCR, TCR-HLA and TCR-CMV co-occurrence with hypergeometric tests, applying a repertoire-size bias correction to TCR pairs. In a later analysis, false discovery rates were estimated by permuting HLA or CMV assignments 20 times. In a later analysis, co-occurring TCRs were grouped using DBSCAN, and TCRdist sequence similarity was added for clustering within HLA-allele-positive subsets. For co-occurrence clustering, repertoires with fewer than 30,000 or more than 120,000 public chains were excluded, along with about five repertoires with anomalous nucleotide sharing. TCRdb obtained this table from immuneACCESS and retained in-frame rearrangements with V and J assigned. These tables miss some clones; where compared with another copy, unresolved V genes account for less than half of the shortfall, and the remainder is unexplained. Clone size and the V and J calls come from that table; the DNA yielded D and trimming. In this sample the table shows tens of thousands of clones, about 74% of which occur a single time. In total, the top ten clones hold about a fifth of the sample.

From the cysteine through the phenylalanine, the CDR3 covers 12 amino acids. The entry retains the CDR3 DNA only, 36 bases that are in frame from base 1. The CDR1 and CDR2 encoded by the germline V gene (reference sequence) are GTSNPN and SVGIG. Trimming takes 4 bases from V and 4 bases from J, and the germline ends sit 10 bases apart. Results the study describes overall, beyond this receptor: A total of 164 TCR beta chains were listed by the study as associated with cytomegalovirus. Compared with the approximately 600-donor mean, donors in an Asian-associated ancestry cluster had fewer N-insertions in productive TCRs, according to a later genetic analysis. A further reported finding was that TCR beta sequences accurately predicted the HLA-A and HLA-B alleles for most subjects in the first cohort. Broadly in line with IMGT annotations, most TCR beta V segments showed up in productive rearrangements about 87% or about 30% of the time in an earlier analysis of several hundred of the donors. A cluster of highly shared sequence variants was judged likely to be a technical artifact of the sequencing pipeline. Only TCR beta chains were sequenced in this cohort, and the absence of alpha or paired-chain data limited detectable features. The authors suggested that the approach could potentially be extended to other disease states and immunological phenotypes. In vitro tests confirmed that a few of the cytomegalovirus-associated TCR beta chains recognize cytomegalovirus antigens. At a false discovery rate of 0.05, a later analysis linked around 17,000 TCR beta sequences to specific HLA alleles. In a later analysis, TCR association rates were found to vary across HLA loci, with the most associated TCRs seen for DRB1 alleles and the fewest for HLA-C alleles. Correlated functional status among segregating V segments might be attributable to linkage disequilibrium, but an unknown experimental factor could not be ruled out. The classifier was reported to diagnose cytomegalovirus status with high specificity and sensitivity in both the original and validation cohorts. CMV serostatus was the only immune exposure information available for the cohort. Because counts were too low, about 15 rarely observed V segments, including chromosome 9 orphons, were left out of the earlier analysis of approximately 580 of the donors. Strong co-occurrence of HLA alleles, especially DR and DQ, made assigning TCR associations to individual alleles difficult. Compared with equally common non-associated chains, HLA-associated TCR beta chains in a later analysis were more clonally expanded and had lower generation probabilities. Most TCR sequences were observed very rarely across donors, whereas some public TCRs were present in many individuals. Some IMGT-functional V segments, including TRBV6-2 and TRBV6-3, could not be told apart with the 87-base-pair reads, so those segments were excluded. Presence/absence analyses assumed roughly uniform sequencing depth across donors, an assumption that may not hold. HLA typing was unavailable for some donors at each locus, so association tests used only the typed subset. Most CMV-associated TCR beta chains appeared to be HLA-restricted in a later analysis, and the HLA associations seemed to be driven largely by CMV exposure. A later genetic analysis associated a missense DCLRE1C variant with V-gene and J-gene trimming of TCR beta chains, and an independent cohort replicated the association. Several of the top co-occurrence clusters appeared to be linked to parvovirus B19, influenza, CMV and Epstein-Barr virus, according to a later analysis.

This sequence uses TRBV30 and TRBJ1-1; a weak D assignment points to TRBD1 (5 bases agree). The source material was PBMCs. The sequence derives from a woman in her 30s in good health and CMV-seropositive. The CDR3 region has the sequence CAWKGDGTEAFF. In nucleotides, the sequence is TGTGCCTGGAAAGGGGATGGCACTGAAGCTTTCTTT.